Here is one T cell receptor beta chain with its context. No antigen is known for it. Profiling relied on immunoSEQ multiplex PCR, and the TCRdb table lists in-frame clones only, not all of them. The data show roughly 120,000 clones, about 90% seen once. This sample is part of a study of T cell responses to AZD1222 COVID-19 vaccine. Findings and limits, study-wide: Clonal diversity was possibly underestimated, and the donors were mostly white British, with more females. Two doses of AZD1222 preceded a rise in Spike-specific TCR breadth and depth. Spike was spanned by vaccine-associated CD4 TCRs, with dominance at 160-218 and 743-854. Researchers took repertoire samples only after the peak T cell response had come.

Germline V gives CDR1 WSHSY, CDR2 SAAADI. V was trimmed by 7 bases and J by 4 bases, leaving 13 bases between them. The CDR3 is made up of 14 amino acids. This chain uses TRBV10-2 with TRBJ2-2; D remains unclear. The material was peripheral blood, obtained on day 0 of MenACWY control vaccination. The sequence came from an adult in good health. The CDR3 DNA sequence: TGCGCCAGCACCAAAGGATCCTCCACCGGGGAGCTGTTTTTT. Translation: CASTKGSSTGELFF.